Below, 9 T cell receptor beta chains from the same sample are listed, as sequenced in a study of blood T cell repertoires in COVID-19. Some clones are missing from TCRdb's copy, which holds only in-frame ones; the method was immunoSEQ multiplex PCR. This sample has some 120,000 clones, with roughly 86% found just once. Material: peripheral blood. These receptors came from a woman aged 55-75 years with acute or convalescent COVID-19.

The CDR3, as DNA: TGCGCCAGCAGCCAGTACCTAGCGGTCGCCGGGGAGCTGTTTTTT. This translates into CASSQYLAVAGELFF. This chain links TRBV4-1 with TRBJ2-2; TRBD2 agrees at 7 bases. V was clipped by 3 bases and J by 6 bases; unmatched bases: 7. Germline V gene data show CDR1 as MGHRA and CDR2 as YSYEKL. CDR3 length: 15 residues.

V and J are TRBV25-1 and TRBJ1-2, with TRBD1 matching over 8 bases. The CDR3 is 15 amino acids. Germline V lookup: CDR1 MGHDK, CDR2 SYGVNS. J lost 5 bases, V lost 1 base, and 6 bases had no gene match. The CDR3 loop is CASSESTGGDYGYTF. The CDR3 coding sequence is TGTGCCAGCAGTGAATCAACAGGGGGGGATTATGGCTACACCTTC.

The chain has TRBV24-1 and TRBJ2-2, with D possibly matching TRBD2 (5 bases). Germline CDR1 and CDR2: KGHDR and SFDVKD. The length of the CDR3 is 12 residues. Trimming removed 3 bases from V and 7 bases from J, with 5 bases in between. The CDR3 DNA reads TGTGCCACCAGTGATAGCGGCGGGGAGCTGTTTTTT. This encodes CATSDSGGELFF.

The chain links TRBV2 to TRBJ1-1; 7 bases fit TRBD1. V lost 7 bases and J lost 1; bases outside the gene matches: 6. Germline assignment: CDR1 SNHLY and CDR2 FYNNEI. This CDR3 contains 14 residues. The CDR3 nucleotides are TGTGCCAGCAACTGGGGACAGCCGAACACTGAAGCTTTCTTT. Its translation: CASNWGQPNTEAFF.

The chain recombines TRBV29-1 with TRBJ2-3, with a tentative D call TRBD1 (6 bases). V shed 0 bases and J shed 8 bases, with 21 bases lying between them. The length of the CDR3 is 16 residues. CDR1 is SQVTM and CDR2 is ANQGSEA in the germline V gene. Here the CDR3 DNA reads TGCAGCGTTGAAGATCCCCAGGGGCGAGCACTAGGTACGCAGTATTTT. It is translated as CSVEDPQGRALGTQYF.

The count of this clone is one. The rearrangement links TRBV12-3 or TRBV12-4 to TRBJ2-7, with 7 bases fitting TRBD2. This CDR3 comprises 13 residues. J gave up 2 bases and V 4 bases, and 2 bases lay outside the gene matches. In DNA, the CDR3 is TGTGCCAGCAGTTACGGGAGGACCTACGAGCAGTACTTC. Translation gives CASSYGRTYEQYF.

A few counts support this clone. The V and J genes are TRBV2 and TRBJ1-3, with D hard to call. CDR3 length: 12 residues. The V gene's germline CDR1 is SNHLY and CDR2 FYNNEI. Trimming took 5 bases from V and 0 from J, leaving 2 bases between them. CDR3 in DNA: TGTGCCAGCAGTTACTCTGGAAACACCATATATTTT. This translates into CASSYSGNTIYF.

V usage is TRBV6-5 and J usage is TRBJ1-4, with a weak D call TRBD1 (5 bases). Germline CDR1 MNHEY, CDR2 SVGAGI. This CDR3 has 13 residues. V dropped 6 bases and J dropped 10 bases, with 15 bases sitting between them. CDR3 coding DNA: TGTGCCAGCAGGGAGATAGCGGGGGGAAAACTGTTTTTT. Translating it yields CASREIAGGKLFF.

The chain links TRBV9 to TRBJ2-5, with 9 bases lining up with TRBD1. Germline V gene data show CDR1 as SGDLS and CDR2 as YYNGEE. V was clipped by 4 bases and J by 2 bases; unmatched bases: 3. This CDR3 spans 14 amino acids. CDR3 sequence (DNA): TGTGCCAGCAGCCCGGGGACAGGGCAAGAGACCCAGTACTTC. Its protein is CASSPGTGQETQYF.